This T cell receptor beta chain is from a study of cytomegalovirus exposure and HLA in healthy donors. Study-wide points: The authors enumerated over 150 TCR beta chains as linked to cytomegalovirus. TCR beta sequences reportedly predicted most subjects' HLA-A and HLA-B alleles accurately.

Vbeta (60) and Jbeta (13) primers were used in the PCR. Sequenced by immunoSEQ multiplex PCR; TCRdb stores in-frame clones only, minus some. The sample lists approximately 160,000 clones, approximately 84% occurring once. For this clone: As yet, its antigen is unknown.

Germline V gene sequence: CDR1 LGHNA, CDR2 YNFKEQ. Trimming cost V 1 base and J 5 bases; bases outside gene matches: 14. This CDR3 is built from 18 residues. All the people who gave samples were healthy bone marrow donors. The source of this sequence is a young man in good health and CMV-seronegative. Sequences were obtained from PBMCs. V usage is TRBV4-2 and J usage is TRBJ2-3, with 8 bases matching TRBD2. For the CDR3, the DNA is TGTGCCAGCAGCCAAGGAGAGATTAGCGGGATCGTGGTAGATACGCAGTATTTT. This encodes CASSQGEISGIVVDTQYF.